This record covers a single TCR beta chain. The entry originates in a study of blood T cell repertoires in COVID-19. Study information: PBMCs, B-cell-depleted T cells, or T cells were the source of the cDNA or gDNA that made up the material.

Germline lookup yields CDR1 MGHRA and CDR2 YSYEKL. The CDR3 loop spans 15 amino acids. Trimming removed 0 bases from V and 7 bases from J, with 12 bases in between. Seattle researchers signed up patients amid active infection and tracked them longitudinally. In the authors' workflow: Amplification with reference gene primers provided the estimates of nucleated cell counts. Only in-frame clones appear in the TCRdb table, and some are missing; sequencing was by immunoSEQ multiplex PCR. For V, J and clone size, that table is used; D and trimming come from the DNA. The sample has roughly 480,000 clones; roughly 89% are singletons.

J is TRBJ2-2 and V is TRBV4-1; a weak D match, TRBD2 (5 bases). Sequenced sample: peripheral blood. The sequence derives from a man between 18 and 29 years old with COVID-19, enrolled during active disease. DNA for the CDR3: TGCGCCAGCAGCCAAGATCCTAGCTGGGACGGGGAGCTGTTTTTT. Translating gives CASSQDPSWDGELFF.